The 25 T cell receptor beta chains presented below share a single source sample, sequenced in a study of T cells in Graves' hyperthyroidism and ophthalmopathy (dated by TCRdb to the late 2010s). Receptor amplification or capture employed multiplex PCR. Sequencing was performed on an Illumina HiSeq 2000. The TCR beta CDR3 regions were amplified from RNA transcripts. The first round of RT-PCR for the TCR CDR3 was performed with the HTBI primer set and the Qiagen OneStep RT-PCR kit. The public sequencing data were trimmed at Q25 with fastp and processed into clonotypes with MiXCR by TCRdb, which kept only in-frame beta chains. Each record represents a unique CDR3 protein, reported with the most common genes and DNA among its rows. Across this sample there are fewer than 110,000 distinct CDR3 sequences, with 16% seen only once. The top ten clonotypes cover around 42% of the sample. The sequenced material came from blood. The receptor set was obtained from a woman in her 50s with Graves' hyperthyroidism.

This clonotype was counted ten times or more. This sequence joins TRBV2 and TRBJ1-5; D gene unclear. Germline CDR1 is SNHLY and CDR2 is FYNNEI. There are 14 residues in the CDR3. Trimming stripped 6 bases from V and 2 bases from J, with 11 bases between. CDR3 bases: TGTGCCAGCAGGAGTGAATCTGGCAATCAGCCCCAGCATTTT. It codes for CASRSESGNQPQHF.

Many counts were recorded for this clonotype. The rearrangement uses TRBV5-6 and TRBJ1-1, with 8 nucleotides matching TRBD1. The J segment lost 3 bases and the V segment lost 4 bases, leaving 5 bases of the junction unmatched. Germline-derived CDR1 and CDR2 are SGHDT and YYEEEE. The CDR3 spans 14 residues. CDR3 residues: CASSPTGAHTEAFF. The CDR3 region has the DNA TGTGCCAGCAGCCCGACAGGGGCCCACACTGAAGCTTTCTTT.

This clonotype was seen at least ten times. The V gene is TRBV2, the J gene TRBJ2-7; D gene uncertain. CDR3 size: 13 residues. Germline CDR1 and CDR2: SNHLY and FYNNEI. The V and J ends lost 6 bases and 1 base respectively, with 10 bases between them. The DNA for the CDR3 is TGTGCCAGCAGCCCCATGCGGTCCTACGAGCAGTACGTC. It specifies CASSPMRSYEQYV.

This clonotype came up many times. The chain employs TRBV4-2 and TRBJ2-1; D possibly corresponds to TRBD2 (6 bases). The germline V gene encodes CDR1 LGHNA and CDR2 YNFKEQ. The CDR3 consists of 14 residues. V lost 3 bases to trimming and J lost 7 bases, with 13 bases between them. For the CDR3, the DNA is TGTGCCAGCAGCCAGGTGGAGGGCCTTAATGAGCAGTTCTTC. This gives the protein CASSQVEGLNEQFF.

This clonotype was counted ten times or more. V gene TRBV30 combines with J gene TRBJ2-1; no clear D gene. CDR1 and CDR2 from the germline V gene are GTSNPN and SVGIG (reference sequence). Trimming removed 2 bases at V and 0 bases at J, with 8 bases between. This CDR3 is built from 14 residues. CDR3 sequence (DNA): TGTGCCTGGAGTAGGAGTAGCTCCTACAATGAGCAGTTCTTC. Translating it yields CAWSRSSSYNEQFF.

This clonotype was seen many times. The chain couples TRBV28 to TRBJ2-5; TRBD2 matches 9 bases. V lost 3 bases to trimming and J lost 4 bases; unmatched junction nucleotides: 21. The CDR3 consists of 20 residues. CDR1 MDHEN and CDR2 SYDVKM come from the germline V gene. The CDR3 bases are TGTGCCAGCAGTTTCCCAAAATCAGGGGGAGTTAGCGGGAGTAGAGAGACCCAGTACTTC. The encoded protein is CASSFPKSGGVSGSRETQYF.

This clonotype has ten or more counts. This rearrangement joins TRBV9 to TRBJ1-4, with TRBD1 as a possible D gene (6 bases). The length of the CDR3 is 14 residues. Germline values: CDR1 SGDLS, CDR2 YYNGEE. V was shortened by 4 bases and J by 4 bases, with 11 bases between the two germline ends. The DNA of the CDR3 is TGTGCCAGCAGCTTCGGACAGAATAATGAAAAACTGTTTTTT. Translation gives CASSFGQNNEKLFF.

This clonotype occurred many times. The rearrangement links TRBV7-8 to TRBJ2-7; 8 nucleotides line up with TRBD2. This CDR3 region has 15 residues. Germline V gives CDR1 SGHVS, CDR2 FQNEAQ. V was clipped by 2 bases and J by 1 base; unmatched bases: 4. The CDR3: CASSLRSGSSYEQYF. The DNA of the CDR3 is TGTGCCAGCAGCTTAAGAAGCGGGAGTTCCTACGAGCAGTACTTC.

This clonotype showed up many times. This chain uses TRBV28 with TRBJ1-2, with 10 bases fitting TRBD1. V shed 6 bases and J 5 bases; nucleotides not matched to a gene: 12. Germline lookup yields CDR1 MDHEN and CDR2 SYDVKM. The CDR3 runs 16 residues. The CDR3 DNA is TGTGCCAGCAGGAGACCTCGGGGGACAGGGGAGTATGGCTACACCTTC. Its translation: CASRRPRGTGEYGYTF.

This clonotype was detected many times. The rearrangement joins TRBV30 to TRBJ2-3, with TRBD1 matching over 8 bases. J gave up 0 bases and V 3 bases, and 5 bases lay outside the gene matches. CDR1 GTSNPN and CDR2 SVGIG come from the germline V gene (reference sequence). This CDR3 is built from 15 residues. This CDR3 is CAWSDRTGSTDTQYF. The CDR3 DNA reads TGTGCCTGGAGCGACAGGACAGGGAGCACAGATACGCAGTATTTT.

This clonotype was detected many times. The CDR3 region is CASSPTGGFTEAFF. The CDR3 bases are TGTGCCAGCAGCCCGACAGGGGGCTTCACTGAAGCTTTCTTT. The chain employs TRBV9 and TRBJ1-1, with 10 bases fitting TRBD1. Per germline, CDR1 SGDLS and CDR2 YYNGEE. V was clipped by 4 bases and J by 4 bases; unmatched bases: 4. This CDR3 comprises 14 residues.

This clonotype has ten or more counts. The chain carries TRBV2 and TRBJ1-5; D gene uncertain. CDR3 length equals 12 residues. V was cut by 1 base and J by 7 bases, with 5 bases left in between. CDR1 and CDR2 (germline): SNHLY, FYNNEI. CDR3 sequence (DNA): TGTGCCAGCAGTGAAGGGAGACAGCCCCAGCATTTT. As protein: CASSEGRQPQHF. The whole variable domain, remainder taken from reference TRBV2 and TRBJ1-5, is EPEVTQTPSHQVTQMGQEVILRCVPISNHLYFYWYRQILGQKVEFLVSFYNNEISEKSEIFDDQFSVERPDGSNFTLKIRSTKLEDSAMYFCASSEGRQPQHFGDGTRLSIL.

The chain has TRBV11-2 and TRBJ2-7, with D maybe TRBD1 (6 bases). This CDR3 region has 15 residues. Trimming removed 2 bases at V and 0 bases at J, with 11 bases between. The germline CDR1 and CDR2 sequences are SGHAT and FQNNGV. In nucleotides, the CDR3 is TGTGCCAGCAGCTTACGGGACATCCTCTCCTACGAGCAGTACTTC. Protein product: CASSLRDILSYEQYF.

The J gene is TRBJ2-1, the V gene TRBV6-2 or TRBV6-3; maybe TRBD2 (6 bases). Looked up from germline, CDR1 is MNHEY and CDR2 is SVGEGT. Trimming removed 2 bases at V and 4 bases at J, with 18 bases between. The CDR3 runs to 17 residues. The CDR3 sequence is CASSYGTLGSPYNEQFF. CDR3 DNA: TGTGCCAGCAGTTACGGGACCCTCGGGAGCCCGTACAATGAGCAGTTCTTC.

This clonotype was counted many times. V and J are TRBV6-1 and TRBJ2-2; TRBD1 agrees at 9 bases. The CDR3 is 16 residues long. CDR1 is MNHNS and CDR2 is SASEGT in the germline V gene. V was pared by 5 bases and J by 1 base, with 5 bases of the junction left unmatched. The DNA of the CDR3 is TGTGCCAGCAGTCACACAGGGGGCCGGAACACCGGGGAGCTGTTTTTT. Its protein product is CASSHTGGRNTGELFF.

V usage is TRBV28 and J usage is TRBJ2-1; the match to TRBD2 covers 13 bases. Unmatched junction bases numbered 8, after V lost 6 bases and J lost 6 bases. CDR1 MDHEN and CDR2 SYDVKM come from the germline V gene. The length of the CDR3 is 16 residues. CDR3 DNA: TGTGCCAGCAGATCCCGGACTAGCGGGAGAGGCAATGAGCAGTTCTTC. Translated: CASRSRTSGRGNEQFF.

This clonotype was seen ten or more times. This chain links TRBV7-9 with TRBJ2-1; 8 nucleotides agree with TRBD2. Trimming cost V 4 bases and J 5 bases; bases outside gene matches: 4. Per the germline V gene, CDR1 is SEHNR and CDR2 is FQNEAQ (reference sequence). The CDR3 is 14 residues long. The CDR3 sequence: CASSSLGGDNEQFF. The CDR3, as DNA: TGTGCCAGCAGCTCCCTCGGGGGGGACAATGAGCAGTTCTTC.

This clonotype was seen many times. The chain carries TRBV18 and TRBJ2-7; 7 bases fit TRBD2. CDR1 and CDR2 (germline): KGHSH, LQKENI. The trim removed 4 bases at V and 7 bases at J, leaving 10 bases unmatched. The CDR3 contains 14 residues. CDR3 amino acids: CASSLERGAMEQYF. The CDR3 DNA follows: TGTGCCAGCTCACTGGAGCGGGGAGCCATGGAGCAGTACTTC.

On this clonotype itself: It may be a read error: a sequence one base away is much more abundant. The chain joins TRBV7-3 to TRBJ2-1, with TRBD2 identical over 10 bases. CDR3 length: 15 residues. V was pared by 3 bases and J by 2 bases, with 1 base of the junction left unmatched. The germline V gene encodes CDR1 SGHTA and CDR2 FQGTGA. The CDR3 DNA reads TGTGCCAGCAGCTTCGGGACTAGCGCCTACAATGAGCAGTTCTTC. The encoded protein is CASSFGTSAYNEQFF.

In this sample, this clonotype turned up many times. V gene TRBV20-1 combines with J gene TRBJ1-3; D remains unclear. This CDR3 has 12 amino acids. Between the trimmed V and J ends, which lost 0 bases and 7 bases, there was a span of 7 bases. Germline assignment: CDR1 DFQATT and CDR2 SNEGSKA (reference sequence). The CDR3 sequence is CSARDSGNTIYF. CDR3 coding DNA: TGCAGTGCTAGAGATAGCGGGAACACCATATATTTT.

This clonotype was detected ten times or more. The chain recombines TRBV4-1 with TRBJ2-5, with 10 bases matching TRBD2. The CDR3 length is 15 residues. The junction had 3 bases not matched to a gene; V was cut back by 0 bases and J by 5 bases. Germline values: CDR1 MGHRA, CDR2 YSYEKL. The CDR3 DNA reads as TGCGCCAGCAGCCAAGATGGACTAGCGGTTGAGACCCAGTACTTC. Its translation: CASSQDGLAVETQYF.

There are many counts of this clonotype. Given a much more abundant clone one base away, this may be a read error. This sequence joins TRBV18 and TRBJ1-1, with D possibly TRBD1 on 5 matching bases. This CDR3 region has 12 residues. Germline assignment: CDR1 KGHSH and CDR2 LQKENI. Trimming removed 5 bases at V and 8 bases at J, with 12 bases between. The CDR3 sequence: CASSESGREAFF. The CDR3 DNA sequence: TGTGCCAGCTCAGAATCGGGACGGGAAGCTTTCTTT.

This clonotype occurred many times. V usage is TRBV6-1 and J usage is TRBJ2-7; 11 positions match TRBD1. Germline V CDR1 and CDR2: MNHNS, SASEGT. The CDR3 sequence is 13 residues long. The trim removed 6 bases at V and 4 bases at J, leaving 2 bases unmatched. Here the CDR3 reads CASSRDRGYEQYV. The CDR3 region has the DNA TGTGCCAGCAGCCGGGACAGGGGGTACGAGCAGTACGTC.

This clonotype has a count of ten or more. The chain has TRBV28 and TRBJ2-3, with D possibly TRBD2 on 5 matching bases. CDR1 is MDHEN and CDR2 is SYDVKM in the germline V gene. Trimming removed 7 bases at V and 1 base at J, with 12 bases between. The CDR3 has 14 residues. The CDR3 here is CASKGLSGTDTQYF. CDR3 nucleotides: TGTGCCAGCAAGGGCCTTAGCGGCACAGATACGCAGTATTTT.

Ten or more counts support this clonotype. The chain employs TRBV19 and TRBJ2-3; 9 bases match TRBD1. V lost 8 bases to trimming and J lost 2 bases; unmatched junction nucleotides: 2. Per the germline V gene, CDR1 is LNHDA and CDR2 is SQIVND (reference sequence). This CDR3 has 13 residues. CDR3 DNA: TGTGCCAGTGGGACAGGGTACACAGATACGCAGTATTTT. It translates to CASGTGYTDTQYF.